Here is one T cell receptor beta chain with its context. The antigen is undetermined. Noted time point: inflamed ileum from the surgical specimen. Patients were adults with ileal or ileocolonic Crohn's disease needing resection. The sample belongs to a study of T cell repertoires in ileal Crohn's disease. Whole-study results and caveats: Compared with CD4 T cells, sorted CD8 cells carried more expanded clones.

CDR1 and CDR2 (germline): MNHNY, SVGAGI (reference sequence). This CDR3 has 13 amino acids. Trimming removed 5 bases at V and 5 bases at J, with 12 bases between. The protocol was immunoSEQ multiplex PCR, while the TCRdb copy is restricted to in-frame clones and leaves out a portion. The table shows roughly 5,800 clones, with roughly 80% occurring only once. Sequencing was carried out using ileal tissue. The J gene is TRBJ1-2, the V gene TRBV6-6, with D perhaps matching TRBD1 (5 bases). This TCR derives from an adult with Crohn's disease. The CDR3 DNA reads as TGTGCCAGCAGTCCAACAGGCGATTATGGCTACACCTTC. This gives the protein CASSPTGDYGYTF.